One and the same sample provided the 31 T cell receptor beta chains below, sequenced in a study of T cell changes during pregnancy in multiple sclerosis. Using immunoSEQ multiplex PCR, the repertoire was profiled, and TCRdb retains in-frame clones only, with some absent. This sample yields 90,000 to 120,000 clones, of which just over 90% are seen a single time; 3% to 3.5% belongs to the top ten. Sample: peripheral blood, taken after pregnancy. These receptors all stem from a female donor with multiple sclerosis, enrolled in a pregnancy study.

This chain uses TRBV5-1 with TRBJ2-3; D is perhaps TRBD2 (7 bases). In germline, CDR1 is SGHRS, CDR2 YFSETQ. Trimming removed 4 bases at V and 3 bases at J, with 18 bases between. The CDR3 consists of 16 residues. The DNA of the CDR3 is TGCGCCAGCAGCAGGGGAGGGGGGGCTTTAACAGATACGCAGTATTTT. It encodes CASSRGGGALTDTQYF.

This clone was found a few times. CDR3 bases: TGTGCCAGCAGCTCCGCAGGGCGCACTGAAGCTTTCTTT. It specifies CASSSAGRTEAFF. J is TRBJ1-1 and V is TRBV5-8; the D gene is possibly TRBD1 (5 bases). The CDR3 is 13 residues long. V was shortened by 3 bases and J by 4 bases, with 10 bases between the two germline ends. In germline, CDR1 is SGHTS, CDR2 YDEGEE.

This clone came up a few times. The V gene is TRBV5-4, the J gene TRBJ2-2; D unclear. Germline lookup yields CDR1 SGHNT and CDR2 YYREEE (reference sequence). The CDR3 has 13 amino acids. V lost 4 bases, J lost 7 bases, and 11 bases lay in between. DNA for the CDR3: TGTGCCAGCAGCGTTCCCCTCCGCGGGGAGCTGTTTTTT. This sequence encodes CASSVPLRGELFF.

The chain couples TRBV30 to TRBJ1-3; perhaps TRBD1 as D (6 bases). Germline CDR1 reads GTSNPN; CDR2 reads SVGIG (reference sequence). Trimming took off 0 bases at V and 7 bases at J, with 16 bases between the two ends. The CDR3 loop spans 15 amino acids. The CDR3 protein is CAWSVRGGLGNTIYF. In DNA form, the CDR3 reads TGTGCCTGGAGTGTACGCGGGGGCCTAGGGAACACCATATATTTT.

The chain recombines TRBV13 with TRBJ2-5, with 10 bases that match TRBD1. Per germline, CDR1 PRHDT and CDR2 FYEKMQ (reference sequence). CDR3 size: 15 residues. Trimming took 4 bases from V and 5 from J; bases not matched to a gene: 7. The CDR3 DNA reads as TGTGCCAGCAGCTCCGGGACAGGGGTCTGGGAGACCCAGTACTTC. It translates to CASSSGTGVWETQYF.

The chain joins TRBV29-1 to TRBJ2-7, with 7 bases fitting TRBD2. Germline V gene data show CDR1 as SQVTM and CDR2 as ANQGSEA. The CDR3 has 13 residues. After removal of 4 bases from V and 2 bases from J, the junction contained 5 bases not matched to a gene. CDR3 in DNA: TGCAGCGTTGTCGAGGGAGGGGCCTACGAGCAGTACTTC. As protein: CSVVEGGAYEQYF.

This chain uses TRBV19 with TRBJ1-2, with 9 bases fitting TRBD1. With 5 bases clipped from V and 4 bases from J, the junction kept 5 bases outside the gene matches. Germline CDR1 reads LNHDA; CDR2 reads SQIVND (reference sequence). CDR3 size: 14 residues. DNA for the CDR3: TGTGCCAGTAGTCCTACAGGGGGCAGCTATGGCTACACCTTC. This sequence encodes CASSPTGGSYGYTF.

Written as DNA, the CDR3 is TGTGCCAGCAGCTTAGGGGGGGGCCTTTCCTACAATGAGCAGTTCTTC. Protein product: CASSLGGGLSYNEQFF. The J gene is TRBJ2-1, the V gene TRBV7-6; TRBD2 is a possible D gene (7 bases). The CDR3 is made up of 16 amino acids. Germline CDR1 and CDR2: SGHVS and FNYEAQ. Trimming shortened V by 1 base and J by 1 base, and 11 bases separated the two germline ends.

This clone was seen just once. An end of the junction differs from the germline gene, which may be a read error. The rearrangement uses TRBV7-7 and TRBJ1-3; TRBD1 is a possible D gene (5 bases). The CDR3 is made up of 15 amino acids. CDR1 and CDR2 (germline): SSHAT, FNYEAQ (reference sequence). CDR3 DNA: TGTGCTAGCAGCTTATCGGCAGGGCCTGGAAACACCATATATTTT. It encodes CASSLSAGPGNTIYF.

The chain combines TRBV29-1 with TRBJ1-4; tentatively, D is TRBD1 (6 bases). Germline V gene data show CDR1 as SQVTM and CDR2 as ANQGSEA. The CDR3 has 12 residues. The V and J ends lost 1 base and 17 bases respectively, with 17 bases between them. CDR3: CSVEVLIRQEFF. The DNA of the CDR3 is TGCAGCGTTGAAGTACTTATAAGACAGGAATTTTTT.

The rearrangement links TRBV6-1 to TRBJ1-1; D uncertain. CDR3 length: 13 amino acids. Germline assignment: CDR1 MNHNS and CDR2 SASEGT. V lost 7 bases, J lost 0 bases, and 9 bases lay in between. Here the CDR3 DNA reads TGTGCCAGCAAGAGAGCCTTGAACACTGAAGCTTTCTTT. It translates to CASKRALNTEAFF.

This clone was detected only once. CDR3 coding DNA: TGTGCCAGCAGCTTAGGTGGAGGGCTCACAGATACGCAGTATTTT. It is translated as CASSLGGGLTDTQYF. The chain has TRBV7-6 and TRBJ2-3; possible D gene TRBD2, 6 bases. Germline CDR1 and CDR2: SGHVS and FNYEAQ. V gave up 1 base and J gave up 2 bases, with 10 bases separating them. The CDR3 is made up of 15 amino acids. Variable domain in full (rest from reference TRBV7-6 and TRBJ2-3): GAGVSQSPRYKVTKRGQDVALRCDPISGHVSLYWYRQALGQGPEFLTYFNYEAQQDKSGLPNDRFSAERPEGSISTLTIQRTEQRDSAMYRCASSLGGGLTDTQYFGPGTRLTVL.

The chain carries TRBV9 and TRBJ1-1; TRBD1 matches 9 bases. Trimming at V came to 4 bases and at J to 4 bases, leaving 8 bases not matched to a gene. The CDR3 is made up of 15 amino acids. Germline V lookup: CDR1 SGDLS, CDR2 YYNGEE. The CDR3 DNA reads TGTGCCAGCAGCCCTACCGGGACAGGGACCACTGAAGCTTTCTTT. It translates to CASSPTGTGTTEAFF.

The chain carries TRBV6-5 and TRBJ1-4; D uncertain. The CDR3 totals 13 residues. In germline, CDR1 is MNHEY, CDR2 SVGAGI. The V end lost 4 bases, the J end lost 7 bases, and 10 bases lay between the germline ends. DNA of the CDR3: TGTGCCAGCAGTTCCGGGTTTCCTGAAAAACTGTTTTTT. Translated, it gives CASSSGFPEKLFF.

The J gene is TRBJ1-1, the V gene TRBV11-2, with TRBD1 as a possible D gene (5 bases). CDR3 length equals 15 residues. V lost 0 bases and J lost 7, with 15 bases in between. CDR1 and CDR2 from the germline V gene are SGHAT and FQNNGV. The CDR3 nucleotides read TGTGCCAGCAGCTTAGATCGGGGGTCGGGTTTTGAAGCTTTCTTT. This sequence encodes CASSLDRGSGFEAFF.

Concerning this clone: The junction departs from the called germline gene at one end, perhaps through a read error. The chain recombines TRBV7-2 with TRBJ1-1, with D possibly being TRBD1 (5 bases). Looked up from germline, CDR1 is SGHTA and CDR2 is FQGNSA. CDR3 length: 14 residues. The CDR3 nucleotides read TGTGCCAGCAGAGCCGCCGGGGGGAACGCTGAAGCTTTCTTT. This translates into CASRAAGGNAEAFF.

The chain carries TRBV5-1 and TRBJ2-1, with 9 bases lining up with TRBD1. Trimming took 4 bases from V and 9 from J; bases not matched to a gene: 8. This CDR3 spans 14 amino acids. CDR1 SGHRS and CDR2 YFSETQ come from the germline V gene. CDR3 amino acids: CASSLRTGEAEQFF. CDR3 DNA: TGCGCCAGCAGCCTTCGGACAGGGGAGGCTGAGCAGTTCTTC.

The rearrangement joins TRBV9 to TRBJ2-1; D unclear. V was clipped by 3 bases and J by 0 bases, with 4 bases between them. Looked up from germline, CDR1 is SGDLS and CDR2 is YYNGEE. The CDR3 totals 13 residues. The CDR3 loop reads CASSALSYNEQFF. CDR3 sequence (DNA): TGTGCCAGCAGCGCCCTCTCCTACAATGAGCAGTTCTTC.

The rearrangement links TRBV6-4 to TRBJ2-7, with 9 bases aligning to TRBD1. Germline CDR1 and CDR2: MRHNA and SNTAGT. V shed 2 bases, J shed 5 bases, and the junction held 7 bases outside the gene matches. This CDR3 has 15 residues. As DNA, the CDR3 is TGTGCCAGCAGTGACCTGGGACAGGGCAGGCACGAGCAGTACTTC. Protein product: CASSDLGQGRHEQYF.

The chain employs TRBV5-1 and TRBJ1-4; a possible D gene is TRBD1 (5 bases). The V and J ends lost 4 bases and 5 bases respectively, with 12 bases between them. Germline CDR1 SGHRS, CDR2 YFSETQ. This CDR3 contains 14 residues. CDR3 region: CASSPRQINEKLFF. As DNA, the CDR3 is TGCGCCAGCAGCCCCCGACAGATAAATGAAAAACTGTTTTTT.

V gene TRBV10-3 combines with J gene TRBJ1-2; 8 bases are shared with TRBD1. V lost 2 bases and J lost 7; bases outside the gene matches: 9. The length of the CDR3 is 15 residues. Germline-derived CDR1 and CDR2 are ENHRY and SYGVKD. CDR3 nucleotide sequence: TGTGCCATCAGTGAGCCCGGACAGGGAGACGGTGGCTACACCTTC. Translated, it gives CAISEPGQGDGGYTF.

The chain uses TRBV6-1 and TRBJ2-1, with 9 bases identical to TRBD2. Germline assignment: CDR1 MNHNS and CDR2 SASEGT. CDR3 size: 16 residues. The V and J ends lost 3 bases and 4 bases, in that order; junction bases with no gene match: 7. This chain's CDR3 is CASSDDGGGGYNEQFF. CDR3 nucleotide sequence: TGTGCCAGCAGTGACGACGGCGGGGGGGGTTACAATGAGCAGTTCTTC.

The chain employs TRBV27 and TRBJ1-6; 7 bases agree with TRBD1. Germline loops: CDR1 MNHEY, CDR2 SMNVEV (reference sequence). The ends lost 3 bases at V and 2 bases at J; junction bases unmatched: 4. This CDR3 is built from 16 residues. CDR3 in amino acids: CASSLGQFPYNSPLHF. In DNA form, the CDR3 reads TGTGCCAGCAGTTTGGGACAGTTCCCCTATAATTCACCCCTCCACTTT.

The chain employs TRBV11-2 and TRBJ1-4, with D possibly TRBD1 on 5 matching bases. V dropped 5 bases and J dropped 7 bases, with 11 bases sitting between them. Germline V lookup: CDR1 SGHAT, CDR2 FQNNGV. This CDR3 region has 13 residues. CDR3 DNA: TGTGCCAGCAGCGGAATGGGGGGTGAAAAACTGTTTTTT. Translating it yields CASSGMGGEKLFF.

V gene TRBV30 combines with J gene TRBJ2-2, with TRBD2 as a possible D gene (6 bases). The CDR3 covers 17 residues. Germline V CDR1 and CDR2: GTSNPN, SVGIG (reference sequence). V was cut by 0 bases and J by 1 base, with 15 bases left in between. The CDR3: CAWSVMKVGGNTGELFF. The CDR3 region has the DNA TGTGCCTGGAGTGTGATGAAGGTGGGGGGGAACACCGGGGAGCTGTTTTTT. Drawing the rest from reference TRBV30 and TRBJ2-2, the complete variable domain is SQTIHQWPATLVQPVGSPLSLECTVEGTSNPNLYWYRQAAGRGLQLLFYSVGIGQISSEVPQNLSASRPQDRQFILSSKKLLLSDSGFYLCAWSVMKVGGNTGELFFGEGSRLTVL.

In DNA form, the CDR3 reads TGTGCCAGCAGTTTAGGTCCCGGGACAGGAGGTTACGAGCAGTACTTC. Its protein is CASSLGPGTGGYEQYF. The chain uses TRBV27 and TRBJ2-7; the match to TRBD1 covers 8 bases. J was trimmed by 4 bases and V by 2 bases; bases with no gene match: 10. The CDR3 extends over 16 amino acids. Germline CDR1 is MNHEY and CDR2 is SMNVEV (reference sequence).

The CDR3 protein is CASSEFGSTDSTDTQYF. CDR3 nucleotides: TGTGCCAGCAGTGAATTCGGATCGACAGACAGCACAGATACGCAGTATTTT. This chain links TRBV6-4 with TRBJ2-3; D is perhaps TRBD1 (5 bases). This CDR3 spans 17 amino acids. Germline V gene lookup returns CDR1 MRHNA and CDR2 SNTAGT. The ends were cut back, 3 bases at V and 0 bases at J, with 16 bases in the middle.

The chain links TRBV23-1 to TRBJ1-2; 10 nucleotides agree with TRBD1. TRBV23-1 is filed as an ORF, its function uncertain. There are 16 residues in the CDR3. The V and J ends lost 1 base and 6 bases, in that order; junction bases with no gene match: 8. Written as DNA, the CDR3 is TGCGCCAGCAGTCAATTTCCCGGGGACAGGGGTGATGGCTACACCTTC. It encodes CASSQFPGDRGDGYTF.

CDR3: CASSTRDRGLYGYTF. The CDR3 DNA is TGTGCCAGCAGTACCCGGGACAGGGGTCTGTATGGCTACACCTTC. This sequence joins TRBV6-1 and TRBJ1-2, with 10 bases that match TRBD1. CDR1 MNHNS and CDR2 SASEGT come from the germline V gene. The CDR3 runs to 15 residues. V shed 5 bases and J 5 bases; nucleotides not matched to a gene: 8.

Only one count was recorded for this clone. The genes are TRBV27 and TRBJ2-2; TRBD2 matches 7 bases. The CDR3 runs to 17 residues. V lost 2 bases, J lost 6 bases, and 12 bases stayed unmatched. The germline V gene encodes CDR1 MNHEY and CDR2 SMNVEV (reference sequence). In DNA form, the CDR3 reads TGTGCCAGCAGTTTAATCCGGGGGGAGTTCGTCCCCGGGGAGCTGTTTTTT. This encodes CASSLIRGEFVPGELFF.

This clone was recorded once. The rearrangement uses TRBV9 and TRBJ1-4, with D possibly TRBD1 on 6 matching bases. CDR1 is SGDLS and CDR2 is YYNGEE in the germline V gene. V lost 3 bases to trimming and J lost 6 bases, with 15 bases between them. CDR3 size: 15 residues. This CDR3 is CASSETGENDEKLFF. The CDR3 DNA sequence: TGTGCCAGCAGCGAGACAGGTGAAAATGATGAAAAACTGTTTTTT.